The rows below give T cell receptor beta chains drawn from one sample of a study of hypomethylating agent response in myelodysplastic syndrome. Using immunoSEQ multiplex PCR, the repertoire was profiled, and TCRdb retains in-frame clones only, with some absent. The repertoire includes approximately 9,300 clones, 83% of them detected once, and about 4% sits in the top ten. The sample in question was bone marrow, obtained before or after starting hypomethylating agent treatment for myelodysplastic syndrome (not recorded which). These receptors originate from a human donor with myelodysplastic syndrome. The CDR3 runs from the conserved cysteine through the conserved F or W. The order of the fields is V gene, D gene, J gene, clone size, CDR3 DNA, CDR3 protein. A D gene is named only where the DNA matches it firmly. Only some rows state a clone size, as once, few, many or a class for expanded clones.

TRBV4-1	NA	TRBJ2-7	few	TGCGCCAGCAGCCAAGGGACTACCTCGACCGAGCAGTACTTC	CASSQGTTSTEQYF
TRBV4-1	NA	TRBJ2-3	NA	TGCGCCAGCAGCCAAGAGTCCCTGGGGAGGACAGATACGCAGTATTTT	CASSQESLGRTDTQYF
TRBV7-9	TRBD1	TRBJ2-7	NA	TGTGCCAGCAGCCCCCAGGGGGTTCTCTACGAGCAGTACTTC	CASSPQGVLYEQYF
TRBV6-1	TRBD1	TRBJ2-1	NA	TGTGCCAGCAGTAACCGACAGGGCCACAATGAGCAGTTCTTC	CASSNRQGHNEQFF
TRBV6-1	NA	TRBJ1-6	NA	TGTGCCAGCAGCGGAATAGGCTATAATTCACCCCTCCACTTT	CASSGIGYNSPLHF
TRBV6-5	NA	TRBJ2-4	NA	TGTGCCAGCAGACAACTGTCAGGGGTCAAAAACATTCAGTACTTC	CASRQLSGVKNIQYF
TRBV7-9	NA	TRBJ2-2	once	TGTGCCAGCGCCCCTTTCGGGAAGGCCACCGGGGAGCTGTTTTTT	CASAPFGKATGELFF
TRBV5-1	NA	TRBJ1-2	NA	TGCGCCAGCAGCTTGGAAGGTTACTCAAACTATGGCTACACCTTC	CASSLEGYSNYGYTF
TRBV5-1	NA	TRBJ2-1	once	TGCGCCAGCAGCTTGACTAGTTCTGAGCAGTTCTTC	CASSLTSSEQFF
TRBV27	NA	TRBJ1-1	NA	TGTGCCAGCAGTAGTACGTGGAGCACTGAAGCTTTCTTT	CASSSTWSTEAFF
TRBV5-6	NA	TRBJ2-4	NA	TGTGCCAGCAGCTTAATCCAGGAACTAGCCAAAAACATTCAGTACTTC	CASSLIQELAKNIQYF
TRBV9	TRBD1	TRBJ2-5	NA	TGTGCCAGCACCATGGACAGGGGGTACCAAGAGACCCAGTACTTC	CASTMDRGYQETQYF
TRBV6-5	NA	TRBJ1-1	NA	TGTGCCAGCAGTTACCGGGGCTCCTCGAACACTGAAGCTTTCTTT	CASSYRGSSNTEAFF
TRBV4-1	NA	TRBJ2-3	NA	TGCGCCAGCAGCTCCTTGGCGGGAACGACACGGAGCACAGATACGCAGTATTTT	CASSSLAGTTRSTDTQYF
TRBV2	NA	TRBJ1-4	NA	TGTGCCAGCACCAAGGGACGGACAACTAATGAAAAACTGTTTTTT	CASTKGRTTNEKLFF
TRBV5-8	NA	TRBJ1-3	NA	TGTGCCAGCAGCTTGGAGGGTACCACCATATATTTT	CASSLEGTTIYF
TRBV5-1	TRBD1	TRBJ1-2	NA	TGCGCCAGCAGCTCAGGACAGGGTGACTATGGCTACACCTTC	CASSSGQGDYGYTF
TRBV6-1	NA	TRBJ1-5	NA	TGTGCCAGCAGTGAAGCAGAGGGGAGGGTGCAGCCCCAGCATTTT	CASSEAEGRVQPQHF
TRBV9	TRBD1	TRBJ2-6	NA	TGTGCCAGCAGCGTAGGGGTTGGGGACAGATTTTCCTCTGGGGCCAACGTCCTGACTTTC	CASSVGVGDRFSSGANVLTF
TRBV4-1	TRBD2	TRBJ2-2	NA	TGCGCCAGCAGCCAATTTGGACTAGCGACGAACACCGGGGAGCTGTTTTTT	CASSQFGLATNTGELFF
TRBV2	NA	TRBJ1-5	few	TGTGCCAGCAGTGAGGTCAGGGGTGATCAGCCCCAGCATTTT	CASSEVRGDQPQHF
TRBV6-1	TRBD1	TRBJ2-2	NA	TGTGCCAGCAGTGGGCGACAGGGAAACACCGGGGAGCTGTTTTTT	CASSGRQGNTGELFF
TRBV18	TRBD2	TRBJ2-3	once	TGTGCCAGCTCACCCGCTAGCGGGGTTGGAGATACGCAGTATTTT	CASSPASGVGDTQYF
TRBV10-3	TRBD1	TRBJ2-3	NA	TGTGCCATCAGTGTCAGGCAGGGGGCTCCAGGAAGCACAGATACGCAGTATTTT	CAISVRQGAPGSTDTQYF
TRBV7-9	NA	TRBJ2-5	NA	TGTGCCAGCAGCCTGGACATAACAGAGACCCAGTACTTC	CASSLDITETQYF